This T cell receptor beta chain was captured by sequencing in a study of tumor and adjacent non-tumor tissue in lung cancer. Overall study: Patients comprised 12 adenocarcinoma, 2 squamous cell carcinoma and 1 small cell lung cancer. Patients were aged roughly 30 to 76, ten or so men and 4 to 6 women, stage I to III. Samples averaged approximately 4.2 million productive TCRbeta reads each.

About this clonotype itself: Its cognate antigen is unknown. An end of the junction differs from the germline gene, which may be a read error.

A modified ARM-PCR protocol with three rounds of nested PCR amplified TCRbeta. One entry per CDR3 protein, called by TCRdb with MiXCR from the multiplex PCR reads. The sample records about 200,000 distinct CDR3 sequences, 71% being singletons. The CDR3 length is 15 residues. Germline CDR1 reads DFQATT; CDR2 reads SNEGSKA (reference sequence). Points from the study as a whole: Compared with tumor, normal lung showed significantly lower TCR diversity.

The template was RNA from unsorted bulk tissue. The sequence derives from a man aged 55 to 70 with non-small cell lung cancer. Sequencing was performed on lung tumor tissue. This chain uses TRBV20-1 with TRBJ2-3, with D possibly matching TRBD1 (5 bases). The CDR3 region has the DNA TGCAGTGCTAGAGGTGCCAAGGGGAACACAGATACGCTGTATTTT. Translated: CSARGAKGNTDTLYF.